Described below is a single T cell receptor (beta chain) sequence and its context. The junction shows a germline mismatch at one end, possibly a read error. These data come from a study of T-cell reconstitution after alpha-beta-depleted transplantation in children. As it was prepared, the TCRbeta library received unique molecular identifiers. Each CDR3 protein is one row after TCRdb ran MiXCR on the PCR reads. The sample has some 240,000 distinct CDR3 sequences, 9% to 10% seen once. The CDR3 is 17 residues long. Germline CDR1 reads DFQATT; CDR2 reads SNEGSKA (reference sequence). The TCR sequence derives from a human donor who donated a stem cell graft to a child with SCID. This rearrangement joins TRBV20-1 to TRBJ2-1; 12 nucleotides match TRBD2. This specimen was PBMCs from the stem cell graft donor, taken from the stem cell graft. In DNA, the CDR3 is TGCTGTGCTAGAGATGAAACCGGGACTAGCGGGCTCAATGAGCAGTTCTTC. This sequence encodes CCARDETGTSGLNEQFF.